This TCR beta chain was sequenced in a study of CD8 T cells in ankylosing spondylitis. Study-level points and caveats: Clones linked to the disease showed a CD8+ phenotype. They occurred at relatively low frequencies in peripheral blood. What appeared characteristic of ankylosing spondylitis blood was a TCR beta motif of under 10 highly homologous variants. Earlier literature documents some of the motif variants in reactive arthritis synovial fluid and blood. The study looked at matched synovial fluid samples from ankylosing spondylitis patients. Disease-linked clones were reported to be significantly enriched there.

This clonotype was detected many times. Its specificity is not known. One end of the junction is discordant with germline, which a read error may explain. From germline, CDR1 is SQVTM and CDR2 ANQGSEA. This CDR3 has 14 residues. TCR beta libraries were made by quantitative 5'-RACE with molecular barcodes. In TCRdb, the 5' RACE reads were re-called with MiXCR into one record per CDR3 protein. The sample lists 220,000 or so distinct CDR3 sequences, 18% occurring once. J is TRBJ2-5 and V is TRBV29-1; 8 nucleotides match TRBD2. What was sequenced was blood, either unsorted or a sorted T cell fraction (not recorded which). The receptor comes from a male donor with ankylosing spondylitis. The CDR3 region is CSVEAGAGEETQYF. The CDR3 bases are TGCAGCGTGGAAGCGGGAGCGGGTGAGGAGACCCAGTACTTC.